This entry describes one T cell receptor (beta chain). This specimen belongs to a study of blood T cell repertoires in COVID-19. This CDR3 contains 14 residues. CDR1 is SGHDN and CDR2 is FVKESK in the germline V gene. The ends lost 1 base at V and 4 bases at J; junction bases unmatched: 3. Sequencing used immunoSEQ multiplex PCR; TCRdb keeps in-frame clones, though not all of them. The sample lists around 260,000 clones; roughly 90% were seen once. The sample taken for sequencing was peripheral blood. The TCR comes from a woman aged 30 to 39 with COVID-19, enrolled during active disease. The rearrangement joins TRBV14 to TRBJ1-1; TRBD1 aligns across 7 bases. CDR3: CASSQARQGTEAFF. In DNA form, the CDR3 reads TGTGCCAGCAGCCAAGCGCGACAGGGCACTGAAGCTTTCTTT.